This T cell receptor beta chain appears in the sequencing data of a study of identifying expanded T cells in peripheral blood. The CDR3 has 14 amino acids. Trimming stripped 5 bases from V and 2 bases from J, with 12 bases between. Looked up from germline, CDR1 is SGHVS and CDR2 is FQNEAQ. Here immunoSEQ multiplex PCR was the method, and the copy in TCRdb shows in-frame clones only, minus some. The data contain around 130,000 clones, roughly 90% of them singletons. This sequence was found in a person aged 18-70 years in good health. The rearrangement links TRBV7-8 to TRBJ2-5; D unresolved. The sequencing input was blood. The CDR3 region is CASSQTSWQETQYF. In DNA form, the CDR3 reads TGTGCCAGCAGCCAGACCTCCTGGCAAGAGACCCAGTACTTC.